This T cell receptor beta chain derives from a study of CD8+ T cells in alopecia areata. Germline trimming cut 5 bases from V and 5 bases from J; bases unmatched to any gene: 6. CDR3 length: 14 residues. CDR1 MNHEY and CDR2 SVGAGI come from the germline V gene. This clone was observed a single time. RNA was isolated and reverse transcribed to cDNA, the sequencing template. Libraries were prepared by immunoSEQ multiplex PCR; TCRdb keeps only in-frame clonotypes and omits some of them. The table shows more than 140,000 clones, with about 85% occurring only once. Described treatment: oral pan-JAK inhibitor, 5-10 mg twice daily.

The origin of this receptor is a human donor with alopecia areata. This sample comprised CD8+ T cells sorted from blood, obtained at week 4, from a patient treated with tofacitinib. The V call is TRBV6-5, the J call TRBJ2-7; 10 bases match TRBD1. The CDR3 nucleotides are TGTGCCAGCAGTCCCGGACAGGGGGGCGACGAGCAGTACTTC. It translates to CASSPGQGGDEQYF.